This T cell receptor beta chain was sequenced for a study of blood T cell repertoires in COVID-19. Across the study: In each case, the material was cDNA or gDNA derived from T cells, B-cell-depleted T cells, or PBMCs.

The germline V gene has CDR1 SGHNT and CDR2 YENEEA. The CDR3 length is 16 residues. After removal of 1 base from V and 7 bases from J, the junction contained 12 bases not matched to a gene. The authors' processing: Scientists estimated how many nucleated cells there were by amplifying reference gene primers. TCRdb keeps only in-frame clones here, not all; method: immunoSEQ multiplex PCR. The V and J calls and the clone size are those of that table, but D and trimming were determined from the DNA. The sample carries approximately 120,000 clones, over 60% recorded once. This TCR was recovered from a middle-aged man with active or convalescent COVID-19. Sequencing input: peripheral blood. The chain couples TRBV11-3 to TRBJ1-2, with 7 bases fitting TRBD1. The CDR3 reads CASSLGGTAFISGYTF. CDR3 nucleotides: TGTGCCAGCAGCTTAGGAGGGACAGCTTTTATCTCTGGCTACACCTTC.